This record covers a single T cell receptor beta chain. The source of the sample is a study of spatial heterogeneity in lung cancer. TCRdb analysed the 5' RACE reads with MiXCR anew, one entry per CDR3 protein. The table shows roughly 120,000 distinct CDR3 sequences, with roughly an eighth occurring only once. The CDR3 spans 13 residues. Deletions cut 2 bases from V and 1 base from J, with 5 bases between. CDR1 and CDR2 (germline): MDHEN, SYDVKM. The sample's time point: blood at routine non-recurrence follow-up after resection. No cells were sorted before sequencing. The whole RNA sequenced was extracted from tumor, nontumor lung or frozen PBMC.

The sequence was collected from a male donor with early-stage non-small cell lung cancer. Specimen: PBMCs, collected at follow-up. This chain uses TRBV28 with TRBJ1-2; D ambiguous. In nucleotides, the CDR3 is TGTGCCAGCAGTTTAGGGATTAACTATGGCTACACCTTC. Its protein is CASSLGINYGYTF.